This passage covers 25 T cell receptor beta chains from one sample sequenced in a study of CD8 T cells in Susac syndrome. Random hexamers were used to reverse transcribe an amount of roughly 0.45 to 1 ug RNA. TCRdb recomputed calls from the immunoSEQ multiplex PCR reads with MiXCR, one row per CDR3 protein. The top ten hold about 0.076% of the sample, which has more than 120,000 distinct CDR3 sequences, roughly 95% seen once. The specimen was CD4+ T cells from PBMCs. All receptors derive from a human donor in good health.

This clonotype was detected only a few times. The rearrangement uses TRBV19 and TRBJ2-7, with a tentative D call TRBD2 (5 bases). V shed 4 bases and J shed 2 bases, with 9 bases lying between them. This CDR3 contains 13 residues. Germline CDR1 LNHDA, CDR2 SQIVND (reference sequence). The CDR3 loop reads CASSTGSPYEQYF. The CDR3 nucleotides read TGTGCCAGTAGTACGGGGAGTCCCTACGAGCAGTACTTC.

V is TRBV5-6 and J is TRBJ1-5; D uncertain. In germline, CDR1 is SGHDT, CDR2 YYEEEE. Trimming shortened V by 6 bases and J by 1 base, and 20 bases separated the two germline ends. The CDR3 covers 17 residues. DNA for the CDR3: TGTGCCAGCACGATTAGGACCTCAATGACAAGCAATCAGCCCCAGCATTTT. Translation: CASTIRTSMTSNQPQHF.

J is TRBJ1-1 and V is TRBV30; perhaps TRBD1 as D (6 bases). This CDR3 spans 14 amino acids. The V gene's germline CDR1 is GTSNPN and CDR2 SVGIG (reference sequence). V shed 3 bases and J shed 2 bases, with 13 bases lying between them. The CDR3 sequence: CAWRRPGANTEAFF. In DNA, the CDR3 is TGTGCCTGGAGGAGACCGGGGGCAAACACTGAAGCTTTCTTT. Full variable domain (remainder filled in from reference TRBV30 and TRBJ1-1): SQTIHQWPATLVQPVGSPLSLECTVEGTSNPNLYWYRQAAGRGLQLLFYSVGIGQISSEVPQNLSASRPQDRQFILSSKKLLLSDSGFYLCAWRRPGANTEAFFGQGTRLTVV.

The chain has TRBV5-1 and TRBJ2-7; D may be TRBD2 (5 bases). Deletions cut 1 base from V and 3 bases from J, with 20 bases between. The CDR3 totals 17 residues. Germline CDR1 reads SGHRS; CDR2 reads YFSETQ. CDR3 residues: CASSLRVGVGSFYEQYF. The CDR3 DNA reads TGCGCCAGCAGCTTGCGGGTGGGAGTCGGTTCCTTCTACGAGCAGTACTTC.

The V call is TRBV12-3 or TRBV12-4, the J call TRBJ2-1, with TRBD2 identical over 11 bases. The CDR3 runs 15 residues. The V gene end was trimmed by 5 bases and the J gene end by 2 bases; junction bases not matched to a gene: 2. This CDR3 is CASSRLAGTYNEQFF. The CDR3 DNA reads TGTGCCAGCAGTCGACTAGCGGGAACCTACAATGAGCAGTTCTTC.

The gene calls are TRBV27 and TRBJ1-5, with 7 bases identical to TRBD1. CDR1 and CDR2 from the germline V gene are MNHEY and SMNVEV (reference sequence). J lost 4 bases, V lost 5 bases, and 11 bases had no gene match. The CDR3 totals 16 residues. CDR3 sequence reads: CASSTYRGRVNQPQHF. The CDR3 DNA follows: TGTGCCAGCAGTACCTACAGGGGTCGGGTTAATCAGCCCCAGCATTTT.

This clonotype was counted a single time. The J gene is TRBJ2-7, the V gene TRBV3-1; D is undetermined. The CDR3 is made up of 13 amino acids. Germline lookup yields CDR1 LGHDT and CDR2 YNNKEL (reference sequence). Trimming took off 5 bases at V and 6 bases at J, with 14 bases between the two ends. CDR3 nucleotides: TGTGCCAGCAGCTCCGGGCTCGAGACCGAGCAGTACTTC. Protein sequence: CASSSGLETEQYF.

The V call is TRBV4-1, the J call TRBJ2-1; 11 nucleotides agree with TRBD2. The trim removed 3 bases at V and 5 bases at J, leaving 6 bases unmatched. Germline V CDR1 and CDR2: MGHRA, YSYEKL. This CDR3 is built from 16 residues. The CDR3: CASSHDPTSGDNEQFF. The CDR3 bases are TGCGCCAGCAGCCATGACCCGACTAGCGGGGACAATGAGCAGTTCTTC.

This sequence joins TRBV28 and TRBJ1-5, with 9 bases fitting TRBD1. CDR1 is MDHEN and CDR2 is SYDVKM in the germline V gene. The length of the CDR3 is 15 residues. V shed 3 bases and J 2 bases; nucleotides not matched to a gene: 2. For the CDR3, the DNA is TGTGCCAGCAGTTTCACAGGGGGCGGCAATCAGCCCCAGCATTTT. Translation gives CASSFTGGGNQPQHF.

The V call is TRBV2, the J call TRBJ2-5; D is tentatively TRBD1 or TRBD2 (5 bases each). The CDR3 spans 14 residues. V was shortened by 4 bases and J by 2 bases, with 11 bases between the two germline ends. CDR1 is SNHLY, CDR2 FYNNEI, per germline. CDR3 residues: CASSAGTLQETQYF. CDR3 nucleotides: TGTGCCAGCAGTGCCGGGACCCTACAAGAGACCCAGTACTTC.

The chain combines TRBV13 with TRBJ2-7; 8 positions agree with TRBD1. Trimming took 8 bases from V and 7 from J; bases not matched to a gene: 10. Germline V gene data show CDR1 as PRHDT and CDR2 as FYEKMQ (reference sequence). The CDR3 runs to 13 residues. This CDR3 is CASAGGQLGEQYF. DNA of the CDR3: TGTGCCAGCGCAGGGGGCCAATTGGGGGAGCAGTACTTC.

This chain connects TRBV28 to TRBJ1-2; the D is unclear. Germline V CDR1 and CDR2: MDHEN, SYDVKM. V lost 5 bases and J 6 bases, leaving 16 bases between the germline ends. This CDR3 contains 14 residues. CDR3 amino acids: CASSISPNRDGYTF. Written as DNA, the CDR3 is TGTGCCAGCAGTATTTCTCCCAATCGTGATGGCTACACCTTC.

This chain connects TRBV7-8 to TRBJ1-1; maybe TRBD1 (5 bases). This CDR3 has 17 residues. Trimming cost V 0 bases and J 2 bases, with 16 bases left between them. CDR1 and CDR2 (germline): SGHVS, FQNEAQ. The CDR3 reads CASSLAVLRGVNTEAFF. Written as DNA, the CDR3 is TGTGCCAGCAGCTTAGCTGTCCTTAGGGGAGTCAACACTGAAGCTTTCTTT.

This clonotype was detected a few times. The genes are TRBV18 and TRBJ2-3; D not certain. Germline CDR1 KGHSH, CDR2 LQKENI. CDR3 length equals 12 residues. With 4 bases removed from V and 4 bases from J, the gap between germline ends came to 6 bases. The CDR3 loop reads CASSLVSDTQYF. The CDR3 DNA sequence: TGTGCCAGCTCACTGGTGTCAGATACGCAGTATTTT.

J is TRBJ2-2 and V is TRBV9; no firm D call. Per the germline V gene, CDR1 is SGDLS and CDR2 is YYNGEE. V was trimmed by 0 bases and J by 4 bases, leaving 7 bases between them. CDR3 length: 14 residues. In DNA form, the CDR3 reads TGTGCCAGCAGCGTAGGGAAGGCCACCGGGGAGCTGTTTTTT. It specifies CASSVGKATGELFF.

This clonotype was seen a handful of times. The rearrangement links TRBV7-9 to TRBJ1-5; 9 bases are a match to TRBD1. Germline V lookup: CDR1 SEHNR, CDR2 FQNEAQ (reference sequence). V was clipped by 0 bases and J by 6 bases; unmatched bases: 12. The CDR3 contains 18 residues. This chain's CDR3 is CASSLAPPGQGSGQPQHF. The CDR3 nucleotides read TGTGCCAGCAGCTTAGCGCCCCCGGGACAGGGCTCCGGTCAGCCCCAGCATTTT.

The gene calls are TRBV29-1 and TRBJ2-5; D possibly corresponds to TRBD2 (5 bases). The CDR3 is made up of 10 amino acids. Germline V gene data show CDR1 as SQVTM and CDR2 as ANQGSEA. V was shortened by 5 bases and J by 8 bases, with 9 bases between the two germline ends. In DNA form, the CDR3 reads TGCAGCGTTTATGAGGGTACCCAGTACTTC. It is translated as CSVYEGTQYF.

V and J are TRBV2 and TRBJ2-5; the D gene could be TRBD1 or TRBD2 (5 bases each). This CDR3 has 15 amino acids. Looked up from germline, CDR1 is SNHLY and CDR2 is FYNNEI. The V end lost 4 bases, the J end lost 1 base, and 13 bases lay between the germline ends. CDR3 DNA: TGTGCCAGCAGTGGACAGAGCGGATCCCAAGAGACCCAGTACTTC. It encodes CASSGQSGSQETQYF.

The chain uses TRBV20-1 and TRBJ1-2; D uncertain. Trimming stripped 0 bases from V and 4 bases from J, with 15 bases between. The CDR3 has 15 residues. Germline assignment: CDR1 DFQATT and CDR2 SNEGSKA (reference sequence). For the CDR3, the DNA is TGCAGTGCTAGAGATGGCAATAAAGCGATCTATGGCTACACCTTC. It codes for CSARDGNKAIYGYTF.

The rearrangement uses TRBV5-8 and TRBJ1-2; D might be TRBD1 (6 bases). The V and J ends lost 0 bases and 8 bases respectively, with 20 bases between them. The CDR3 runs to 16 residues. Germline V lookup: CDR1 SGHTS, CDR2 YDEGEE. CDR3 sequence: CASSLGPTGRHGGYTF. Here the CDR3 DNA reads TGTGCCAGCAGCTTGGGCCCCACAGGGAGACATGGCGGCTACACCTTC.

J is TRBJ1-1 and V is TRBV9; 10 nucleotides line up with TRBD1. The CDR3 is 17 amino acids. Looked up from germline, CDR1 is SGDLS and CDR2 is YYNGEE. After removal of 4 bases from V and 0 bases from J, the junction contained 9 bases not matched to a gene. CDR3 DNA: TGTGCCAGCAGCTCCCTGGGACAGGGGAGATTGAACACTGAAGCTTTCTTT. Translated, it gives CASSSLGQGRLNTEAFF.

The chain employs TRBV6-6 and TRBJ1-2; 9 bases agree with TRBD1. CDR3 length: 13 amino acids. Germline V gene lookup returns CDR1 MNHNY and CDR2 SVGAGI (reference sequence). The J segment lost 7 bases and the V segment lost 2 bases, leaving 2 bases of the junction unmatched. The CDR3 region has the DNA TGTGCCAGCAGTTACCCGGACAGGGGTGGCTACACCTTC. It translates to CASSYPDRGGYTF.

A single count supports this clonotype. CDR3 coding DNA: TGTGCCAGCAGCGTAGACCAGGGGAGAACTAATGAAAAACTGTTTTTT. It translates to CASSVDQGRTNEKLFF. V usage is TRBV9 and J usage is TRBJ1-4; the D gene is possibly TRBD1 (6 bases). This CDR3 spans 16 amino acids. Germline values: CDR1 SGDLS, CDR2 YYNGEE. Trimming stripped 0 bases from V and 1 base from J, with 10 bases between.

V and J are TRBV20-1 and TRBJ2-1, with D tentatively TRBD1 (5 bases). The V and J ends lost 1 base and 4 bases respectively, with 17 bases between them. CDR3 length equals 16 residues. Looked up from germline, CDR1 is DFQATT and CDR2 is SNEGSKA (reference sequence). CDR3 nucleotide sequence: TGCAGTGCTAGAGGACAGCCCAGTTCGAGGTACAATGAGCAGTTCTTC. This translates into CSARGQPSSRYNEQFF.

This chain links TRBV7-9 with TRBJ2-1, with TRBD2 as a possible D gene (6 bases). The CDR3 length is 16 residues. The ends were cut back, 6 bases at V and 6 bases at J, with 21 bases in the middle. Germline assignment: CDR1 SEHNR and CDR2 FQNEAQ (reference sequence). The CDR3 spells CASRKTSPLGVNEQFF. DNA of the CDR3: TGTGCCAGCAGAAAAACTAGCCCCCTGGGGGTCAATGAGCAGTTCTTC.